This TCR beta chain derives from a study of beta chain features in type 1 diabetes. Whole-study context: There was similarity between patients and healthy donors in age, gender and cell yields. Study-level points and caveats: Researchers reported that naive, central memory and Treg TCRB repertoires appeared more similar in patients than in healthy donors.

A remark on this clone: Its antigen is not known.

The germline V and J ends were trimmed by 3 bases and 2 bases, with 12 bases remaining between them. CDR1 is SGHDT, CDR2 YYEEEE, per germline. This CDR3 has 15 residues. It was via CD45RO/CCR7/CD25/CD127/CD95/CD27 that CD4+ naive, central memory, regulatory and stem cell-like memory cells were sorted. Expressed TCRB transcripts were sequenced after all isolated RNA was converted to cDNA. Sequencing was performed with immunoSEQ multiplex PCR; in TCRdb, only in-frame clones are kept and a portion is missing. The table has 900,000 or so clones, 17% seen once. This sequence joins TRBV5-6 and TRBJ2-1, with D possibly matching TRBD1 (6 bases). This TCR came from a young woman in good health. Material: naive CD4+ T cells from blood. CDR3 in DNA: TGTGCCAGCAGCTCACGGAGGACAGCCTACAATGAGCAGTTCTTC. Its protein is CASSSRRTAYNEQFF.